The rows below give T cell receptor beta chains drawn from one sample of a study of T cells in localized non-small cell lung cancer. The method was immunoSEQ multiplex PCR; TCRdb's version includes in-frame clones alone and lacks a portion of them. Counted here are tens of thousands of clones, roughly four fifths occurring once; the ten biggest clones make up less than 15%. Sequenced here: peripheral blood, sampled before any cancer treatment. The receptors originated from a female donor older than 55 with stage I lung adenocarcinoma. Each CDR3 is given with its conserved first and last residue.

V: TRBV9; CDR3: CASSTEDRPSPLHF
V: TRBV4-1; CDR3: CASSHVAGERYEQYF
V: TRBV18; CDR3: CASSETQGSGTEAFF
V: TRBV2; CDR3: CANFPPAGQGMDGYTF
V: TRBV14; CDR3: CASSPGGQGGLETQYF
V: TRBV30; CDR3: CAWSVRVNEKLFF
V: TRBV30; CDR3: CAWATGTGGWTTNEKLFF
V: TRBV18; CDR3: CASSPQGGVSNQPQHF
V: TRBV7-9; CDR3: CASSLAAGGQPQHF
V: TRBV5-1; CDR3: CASSLVSSMETQYF
V: TRBV13; CDR3: CASSRLEGTSAVGEQFF
V: TRBV6-1; CDR3: CASSERARASYEQYF
V: TRBV7-9; CDR3: CASSSRAGGTEAFF
V: TRBV11-1; CDR3: CASSPWTGGTEAFF
V: TRBV6-1; CDR3: CASSPLQGTNGYTF
V: TRBV2; CDR3: CASTTRGAGETQYF
V: TRBV6-5; CDR3: CASSYLGTVNTEAFF
V: TRBV27; CDR3: CASSLRGRGRTAFF
V: TRBV18; CDR3: CASSPRARETQYF
V: TRBV5-6; CDR3: CASRPWGTGTGELFF
V: TRBV7-9; CDR3: CASRRTGEREKLFF
V: TRBV2; CDR3: CASSSSGTEAFF
V: TRBV5-1; CDR3: CASSLEAGRGDEKLFF
V: TRBV6-1; CDR3: CASRTGGVETQYF
V: TRBV9; CDR3: CASSVEDRGHEKLFF
V: TRBV19; CDR3: CASSLGQGIDGYTF